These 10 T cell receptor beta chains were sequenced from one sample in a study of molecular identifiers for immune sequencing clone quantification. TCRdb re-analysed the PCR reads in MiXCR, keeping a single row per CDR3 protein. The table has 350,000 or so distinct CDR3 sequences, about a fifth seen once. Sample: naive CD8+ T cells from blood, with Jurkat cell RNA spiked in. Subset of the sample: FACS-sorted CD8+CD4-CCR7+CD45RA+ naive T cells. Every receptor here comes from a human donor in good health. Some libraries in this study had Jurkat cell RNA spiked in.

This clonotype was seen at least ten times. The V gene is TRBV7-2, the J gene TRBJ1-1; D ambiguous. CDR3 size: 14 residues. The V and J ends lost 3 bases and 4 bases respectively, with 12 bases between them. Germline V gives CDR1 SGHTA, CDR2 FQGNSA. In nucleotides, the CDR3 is TGTGCCAGCAGCTTCTACCCTGTAGGCACTGAAGCTTTCTTT. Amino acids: CASSFYPVGTEAFF.

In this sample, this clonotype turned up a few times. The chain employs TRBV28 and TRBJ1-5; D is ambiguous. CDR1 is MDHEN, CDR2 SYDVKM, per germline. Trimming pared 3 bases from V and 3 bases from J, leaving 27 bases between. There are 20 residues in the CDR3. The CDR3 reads CASSFPSTTQPLPFNQPQHF. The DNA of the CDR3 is TGTGCCAGCAGTTTCCCATCGACTACCCAGCCCCTTCCCTTCAATCAGCCCCAGCATTTT.

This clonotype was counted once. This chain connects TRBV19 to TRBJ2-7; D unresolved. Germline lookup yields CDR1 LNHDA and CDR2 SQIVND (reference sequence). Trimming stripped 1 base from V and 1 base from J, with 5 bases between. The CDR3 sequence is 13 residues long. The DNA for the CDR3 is TGTGCCAGTAGTATAGCGACGTCCTACGAGCAGTACTTC. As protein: CASSIATSYEQYF.

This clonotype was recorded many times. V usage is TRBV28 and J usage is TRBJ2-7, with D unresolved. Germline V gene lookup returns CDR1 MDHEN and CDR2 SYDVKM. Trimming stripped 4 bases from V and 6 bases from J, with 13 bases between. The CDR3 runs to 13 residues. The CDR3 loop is CASSYTEGSEQYF. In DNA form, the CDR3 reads TGTGCCAGCAGTTATACCGAAGGTAGCGAGCAGTACTTC.

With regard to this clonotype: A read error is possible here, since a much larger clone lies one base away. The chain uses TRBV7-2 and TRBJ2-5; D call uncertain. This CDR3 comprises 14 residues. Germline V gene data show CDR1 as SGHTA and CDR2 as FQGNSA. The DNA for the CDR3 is TGTGCCAGCAGCTTATTTCCAGTACAAGAGGCCCAGTACTTC. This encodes CASSLFPVQEAQYF.

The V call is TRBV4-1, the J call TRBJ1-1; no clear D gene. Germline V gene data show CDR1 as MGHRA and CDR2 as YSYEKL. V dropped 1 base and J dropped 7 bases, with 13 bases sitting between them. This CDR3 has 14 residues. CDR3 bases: TGCGCCAGCAGCCAAGGGATACAAGTATATGAAGCTTTCTTT. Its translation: CASSQGIQVYEAFF.

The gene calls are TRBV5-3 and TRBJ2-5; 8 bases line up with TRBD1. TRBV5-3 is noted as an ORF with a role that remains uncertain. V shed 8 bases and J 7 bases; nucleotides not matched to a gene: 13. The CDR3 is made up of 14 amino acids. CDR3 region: CASSQTGATGTQYF. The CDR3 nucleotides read TGTGCCAGCAGCCAGACAGGGGCGACCGGGACCCAGTACTTC.

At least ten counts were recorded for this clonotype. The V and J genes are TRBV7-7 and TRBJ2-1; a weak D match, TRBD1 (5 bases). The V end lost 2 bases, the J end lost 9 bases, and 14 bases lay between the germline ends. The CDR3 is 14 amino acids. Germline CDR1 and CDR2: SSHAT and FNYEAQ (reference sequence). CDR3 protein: CASSLRSGPGEQFF. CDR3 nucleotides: TGTGCCAGCAGCTTAAGATCAGGGCCCGGTGAGCAGTTCTTC.

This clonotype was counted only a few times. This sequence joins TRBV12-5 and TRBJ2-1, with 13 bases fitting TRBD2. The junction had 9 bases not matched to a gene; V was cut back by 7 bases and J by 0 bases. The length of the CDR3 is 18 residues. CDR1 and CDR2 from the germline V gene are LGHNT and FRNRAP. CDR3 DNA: TGTGCTAGTGAACCGGGACTAGCGGGGCGCTACTCCTACAATGAGCAGTTCTTC. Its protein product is CASEPGLAGRYSYNEQFF.

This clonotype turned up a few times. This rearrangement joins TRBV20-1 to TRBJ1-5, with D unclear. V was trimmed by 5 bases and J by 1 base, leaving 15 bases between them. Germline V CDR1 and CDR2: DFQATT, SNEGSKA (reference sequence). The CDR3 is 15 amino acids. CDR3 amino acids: CSAPSVGPSNQPQHF. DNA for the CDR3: TGCAGTGCTCCTTCTGTCGGACCGAGCAATCAGCCCCAGCATTTT.